One sample yielded the 18 T cell receptor beta chains listed below, sequenced in a study of tumor-infiltrating lymphocytes in primary liver carcinoma. The tissue used was unsorted bulk material of about 19-33 mg. RNA and DNA were co-extracted from it with the AllPrep DNA/RNA mini kit. The investigators made TCR beta cDNA from 400 to 500 ng total RNA, using a constant-region primer. ARM-PCR was slightly modified, and three nested multiplex PCR rounds with it gave rise to the TCR beta libraries. Each of the first two PCR rounds ran approximately 10 cycles with TRBV1-TRBV30 forward and C-beta reverse primers. A single record per CDR3 protein comes from TCRdb applying MiXCR to the multiplex PCR reads. This sample has more than 30,000 distinct CDR3 sequences, with 76% found just once. Source material: liver tumor tissue from sampling region 5. The subset denotes: tumor region T5, tumor centre. The receptors originated from a man in his forties with primary liver carcinoma and hepatitis B virus infection.

The chain carries TRBV6-5 and TRBJ1-1; D is uncertain. The CDR3 is made up of 15 amino acids. Germline lookup yields CDR1 MNHEY and CDR2 SVGAGI. The CDR3 region is CVSSYSRQRNTEAFF. The CDR3 DNA is TGTGTTAGCAGTTACTCGAGGCAGAGAAACACTGAAGCTTTCTTT.

To note about this clonotype: The germline gene is not matched at one end of the junction; a read error may be the cause. V is TRBV6-2 or TRBV6-3 and J is TRBJ2-1; 9 bases agree with TRBD2. CDR3 length: 17 residues. Germline lookup yields CDR1 MNHEY and CDR2 SVGEGT. In DNA, the CDR3 is TGTGCCAGTACGGGTGTGCGGGAGGGCCTAAGGGGAAATGAGCAGCTCTTC. Amino acid sequence: CASTGVREGLRGNEQLF.

J is TRBJ1-2 and V is TRBV11-2; no definite D call. The CDR3 loop spans 13 amino acids. Between the trimmed V and J ends, which lost 10 bases and 0 bases, there was a span of 12 bases. Germline values: CDR1 SGHAT, CDR2 FQNNGV. The CDR3 loop is CANSLMANYGYTF. The CDR3 DNA is TGTGCCAACAGTTTAATGGCTAACTATGGCTACACCTTC.

About this clonotype: A read error may account for a junction end that differs from germline. This chain connects TRBV5-1 to TRBJ2-2, with D perhaps matching TRBD1 or TRBD2 (6 bases each). This CDR3 contains 14 residues. The germline gives CDR1 SGHRS, CDR2 YFSETQ. The chain's CDR3 is CTSLRGENTGELFF. The CDR3 region has the DNA TGCACCAGTCTAAGGGGGGAGAACACCGGGGAGCTGTTTTTT.

On this clonotype: One end of the junction does not line up with germline, which may come from a read error. V gene TRBV6-5 combines with J gene TRBJ2-7; 9 positions match TRBD2. Germline CDR1 and CDR2: MNHEY and SVGAGI. The CDR3 spans 16 residues. For the CDR3, the DNA is TGTGCCAGCAAACTCTTTAGCGGGAGCTTAGCCTACGAGCAATACTTC. Amino acid sequence: CASKLFSGSLAYEQYF.

The chain joins TRBV4-2 to TRBJ2-7, with TRBD2 identical over 8 bases. CDR3 length: 18 residues. Germline V gene sequence: CDR1 LGHNA, CDR2 YNFKEQ. V gave up 7 bases and J gave up 4 bases; unmatched junction bases: 21. The CDR3 loop reads CASNGKPGLSGGPYEQYF. CDR3 DNA sequence: TGTGCCAGCAATGGAAAACCGGGACTATCGGGAGGGCCATACGAGCAGTACTTC.

In regard to this clonotype: A read error may account for a junction end that differs from germline. This sequence joins TRBV11-2 and TRBJ2-7; the D gene is possibly TRBD2 (6 bases). The length of the CDR3 is 15 residues. The V gene's germline CDR1 is SGHAT and CDR2 FQNNGV. CDR3 nucleotide sequence: TGTGCCATCAGGTTCTCTCGGGGGAGCTACTACGAGCAGTATTTC. Its protein product is CAIRFSRGSYYEQYF.

The rearrangement links TRBV11-2 to TRBJ2-3; D is undetermined. V gave up 5 bases and J gave up 4 bases, with 13 bases separating them. Germline loops: CDR1 SGHAT, CDR2 FQNNGV. This CDR3 is 14 amino acids long. The CDR3 region has the DNA TGTGCCAGCAGCCCCCCGGGCCGGGCAGATACGCAGTATTTT. Its protein product is CASSPPGRADTQYF.

Notes on this clonotype: One end of the junction fails to match germline, which may point to a read error. The V gene is TRBV11-2, the J gene TRBJ2-1, with D possibly matching TRBD2 (5 bases). From germline, CDR1 is SGHAT and CDR2 FQNNGV. The CDR3 covers 14 residues. CDR3 coding DNA: TGCGCTAGCAGCTTATACCTGCTAGTTAGTGAGCGGTTCTTC. Its translation: CASSLYLLVSERFF.

As concerns this clonotype: It may be a read error: a sequence one base away is much more abundant. The conserved final phenylalanine or tryptophan is absent from the CDR3, which likely points to a read error. The chain combines TRBV12-3 or TRBV12-4 with TRBJ2-2, with TRBD2 as a possible D gene (6 bases). V gave up 5 bases and J gave up 7 bases, with 11 bases separating them. The CDR3 has 13 residues. The CDR3, as DNA: TGTGCCAGCAGTCCAGGGCGGGGCGGGGAGCTGTTTATT. This sequence encodes CASSPGRGGELFI.

Comments on this clonotype: At one end the junction does not follow the germline gene, possibly because of a read error. The chain is built from TRBV4-1 and TRBJ1-5; a weak D match, TRBD1 (5 bases). CDR3 length: 15 residues. The germline V gene encodes CDR1 MGHRA and CDR2 YSYEKL. Here the CDR3 DNA reads TGCGCCAGCACCCAAGGTCATGGGGGAAATCAGCCCCAGCATTTT. Translation gives CASTQGHGGNQPQHF.

Note on this clonotype: Mismatch with germline at one junction end may stem from a read error. V usage is TRBV11-2 and J usage is TRBJ2-6; no definite D call. CDR1 SGHAT and CDR2 FQNNGV come from the germline V gene. The CDR3 is 12 amino acids. CDR3 DNA: TGTGCCAGCAGCTTGAAGGCCAACGACCTGACTTTC. Translated, it gives CASSLKANDLTF.

This clonotype was observed at least ten times. The chain employs TRBV28 and TRBJ2-7; possibly TRBD1 for D (6 bases). This CDR3 comprises 15 residues. Trimming left V 5 bases short and J 2 bases short, with 16 bases between. Germline CDR1 and CDR2: MDHEN and SYDVKM. The CDR3 spells CASSKPGTPTYEQYF. CDR3 nucleotide sequence: TGTGCCAGCAGTAAGCCCGGGACACCGACCTACGAGCAGTACTTC.

This clonotype showed up many times. The chain has TRBV6-2 or TRBV6-3 and TRBJ1-5, with D perhaps TRBD1 (5 bases). The germline V and J ends were trimmed by 4 bases and 3 bases, with 13 bases remaining between them. The germline V gene encodes CDR1 MNHEY and CDR2 SVGEGT. This CDR3 is 15 amino acids long. The chain's CDR3 is CASSSRVGVNQPQHF. CDR3 in DNA: TGTGCCAGCAGTTCCAGGGTAGGGGTCAATCAGCCCCAGCATTTT.

This clonotype was recorded at least ten times. The chain employs TRBV12-3 or TRBV12-4 and TRBJ1-3; the D is unclear. This CDR3 region has 15 residues. With 4 bases removed from V and 0 bases from J, the gap between germline ends came to 10 bases. In DNA form, the CDR3 reads TGTGCCAGCAGTTCAGGTCCAACCTCTGGAAACACCATATATTTT. It codes for CASSSGPTSGNTIYF.

As concerns this clonotype: This clone may be a read error of a much larger clone one base away. The genes are TRBV28 and TRBJ1-5; D is undetermined. CDR3 length: 16 residues. Germline lookup yields CDR1 MDHEN and CDR2 SYDVKM. V gave up 7 bases and J gave up 5 bases, with 21 bases separating them. CDR3 sequence: CASNSPGFGLYQPQHF. The CDR3 DNA sequence: TGTGCCAGCAATTCTCCGGGCTTCGGACTCTATCAGCCCCAGCATTTT.

A remark on this clonotype: A junction end diverges from the germline sequence, so it may reflect a read error. The chain employs TRBV11-2 and TRBJ2-3, with D perhaps matching TRBD1 (6 bases). From germline, CDR1 is SGHAT and CDR2 FQNNGV. This CDR3 has 15 residues. The CDR3 reads CVSSVLQGSADTQYF. The CDR3 bases are TGTGTCAGCAGCGTATTACAGGGAAGCGCAGATACGCAGTATTTT.

In regard to this clonotype: At one of its ends the junction is not consistent with the germline gene, which may arise from a read error. This chain uses TRBV30 with TRBJ1-2; D unresolved. This CDR3 region has 15 residues. Germline-derived CDR1 and CDR2 are GTSNPN and SVGIG (reference sequence). The CDR3: CAWSVWPYLEGGYAF. CDR3 DNA: TGTGCCTGGAGTGTATGGCCGTATCTCGAAGGCGGCTACGCCTTC.